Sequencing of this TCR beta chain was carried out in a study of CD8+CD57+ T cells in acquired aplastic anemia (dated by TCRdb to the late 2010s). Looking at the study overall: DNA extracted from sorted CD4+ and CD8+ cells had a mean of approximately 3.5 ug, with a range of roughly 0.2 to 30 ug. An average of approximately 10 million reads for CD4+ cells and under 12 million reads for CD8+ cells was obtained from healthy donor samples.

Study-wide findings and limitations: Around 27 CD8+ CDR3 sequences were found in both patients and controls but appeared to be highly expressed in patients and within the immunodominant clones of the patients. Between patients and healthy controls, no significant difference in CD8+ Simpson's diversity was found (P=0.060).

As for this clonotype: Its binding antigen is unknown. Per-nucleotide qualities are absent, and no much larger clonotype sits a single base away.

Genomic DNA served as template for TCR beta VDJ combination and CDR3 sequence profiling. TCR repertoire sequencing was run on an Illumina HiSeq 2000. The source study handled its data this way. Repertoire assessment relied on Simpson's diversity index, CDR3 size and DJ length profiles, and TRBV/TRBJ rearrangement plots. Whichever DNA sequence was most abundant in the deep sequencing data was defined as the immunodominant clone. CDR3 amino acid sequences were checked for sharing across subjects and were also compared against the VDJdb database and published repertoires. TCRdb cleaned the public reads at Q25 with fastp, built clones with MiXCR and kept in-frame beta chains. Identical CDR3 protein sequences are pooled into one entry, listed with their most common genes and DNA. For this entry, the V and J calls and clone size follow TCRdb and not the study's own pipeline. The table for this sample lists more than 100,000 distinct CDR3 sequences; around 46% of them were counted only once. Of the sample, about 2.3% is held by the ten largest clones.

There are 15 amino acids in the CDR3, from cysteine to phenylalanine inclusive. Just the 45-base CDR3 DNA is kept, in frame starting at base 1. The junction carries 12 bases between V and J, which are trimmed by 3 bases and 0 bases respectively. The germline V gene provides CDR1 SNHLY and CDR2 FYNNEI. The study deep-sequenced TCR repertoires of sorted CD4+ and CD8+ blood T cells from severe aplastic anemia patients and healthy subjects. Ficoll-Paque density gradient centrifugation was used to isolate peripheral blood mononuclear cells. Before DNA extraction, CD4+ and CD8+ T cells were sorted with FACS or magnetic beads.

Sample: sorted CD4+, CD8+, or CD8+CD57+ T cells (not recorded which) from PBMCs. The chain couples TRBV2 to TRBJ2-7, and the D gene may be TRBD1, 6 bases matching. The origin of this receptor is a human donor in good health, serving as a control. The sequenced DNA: TGTGCCAGCAGTGATTCCGGGACATTCTCCTACGAGCAGTACTTC. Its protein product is CASSDSGTFSYEQYF.